This T cell receptor (beta chain) was recovered during a study of T cell responses to AZD1222 COVID-19 vaccine. Concerning this clone: Antigen unknown.

This CDR3 region has 13 residues. CDR1 is SGHRS, CDR2 YFSETQ, per germline. Trimming took off 1 base at V and 2 bases at J, with 7 bases between the two ends. Overall study findings and caveats: An increase in Spike-specific TCR breadth and depth was observed after two AZD1222 doses.

Sequencing used immunoSEQ multiplex PCR; TCRdb keeps in-frame clones, though not all of them. The sample shows under 150,000 clones, roughly nine tenths of them seen only once. This chain connects TRBV5-1 to TRBJ2-7; no firm D call. The sequencing here drew on peripheral blood, taken on day 0 of AZD1222 vaccination. The clonotype was recovered from an adult in good health. The CDR3 DNA is TGCGCCAGCAGCTTGCAGGATGCCTACGAGCAGTACTTC. It encodes CASSLQDAYEQYF.